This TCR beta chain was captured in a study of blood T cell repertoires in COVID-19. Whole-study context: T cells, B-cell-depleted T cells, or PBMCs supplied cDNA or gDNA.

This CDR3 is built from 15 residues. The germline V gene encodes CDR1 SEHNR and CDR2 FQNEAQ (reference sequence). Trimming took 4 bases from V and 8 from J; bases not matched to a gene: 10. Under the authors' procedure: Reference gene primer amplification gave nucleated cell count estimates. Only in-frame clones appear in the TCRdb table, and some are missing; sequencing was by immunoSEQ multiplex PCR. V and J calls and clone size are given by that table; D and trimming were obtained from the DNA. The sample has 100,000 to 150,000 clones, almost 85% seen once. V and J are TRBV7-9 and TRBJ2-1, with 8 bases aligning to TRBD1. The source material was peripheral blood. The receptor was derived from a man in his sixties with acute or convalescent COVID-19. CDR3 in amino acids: CASSSSPGGLDEQFF. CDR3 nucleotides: TGTGCCAGCAGCTCCAGCCCAGGGGGCTTAGATGAGCAGTTCTTC.